The clone carrying this TCR beta chain showed up just once. This sample includes further DNA sequences coding for the same CDR3. The treatment was: some 19 received Ad26.COV2.S at low or high dose, single or two shots; roughly 5 received placebo; per-sample allocation not given. It was on day 63 after the first vaccine or placebo injection that samples were taken. Based in Boston, the donor was an adult of 18-55 years. These data belong to a study of Ad26.COV2.S vaccination and SARS-CoV-2 variants. Clones were read by immunoSEQ multiplex PCR, and TCRdb kept only the in-frame ones, dropping some. The table records 400,000 or so clones, roughly nine tenths of them present only once. This CDR3 is 13 amino acids long. Trimming stripped 3 bases from V and 4 bases from J, with 9 bases between.

V and J are TRBV12-3 or TRBV12-4 and TRBJ1-2; possible D gene TRBD1, 6 bases. The specimen comprised peripheral blood, sampled in a trial of Ad26.COV2.S vaccine versus placebo. The clonotype originates from a person between 18 and 60 years old who received the Ad26.COV2.S COVID-19 vaccine or a placebo. CDR3 nucleotide sequence: TGTGCCAGCAGTTTGAGGGGGGGCTATGGCTACACCTTC. Translated: CASSLRGGYGYTF.